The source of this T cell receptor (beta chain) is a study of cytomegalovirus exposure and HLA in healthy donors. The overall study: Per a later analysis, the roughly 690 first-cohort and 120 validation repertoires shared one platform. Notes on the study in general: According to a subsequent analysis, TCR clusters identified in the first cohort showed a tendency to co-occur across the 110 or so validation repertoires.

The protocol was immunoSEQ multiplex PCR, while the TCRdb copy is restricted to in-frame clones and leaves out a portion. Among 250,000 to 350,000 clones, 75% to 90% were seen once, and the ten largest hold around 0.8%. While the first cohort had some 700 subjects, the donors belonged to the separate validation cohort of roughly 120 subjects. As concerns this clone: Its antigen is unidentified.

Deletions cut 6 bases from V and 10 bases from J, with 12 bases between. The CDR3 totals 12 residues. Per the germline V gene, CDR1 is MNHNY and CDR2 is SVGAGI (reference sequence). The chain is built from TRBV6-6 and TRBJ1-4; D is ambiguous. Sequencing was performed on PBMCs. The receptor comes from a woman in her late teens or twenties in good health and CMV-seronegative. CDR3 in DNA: TGTGCCAGCAGCCTACGGTCCGGAAAACTGTTTTTT. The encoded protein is CASSLRSGKLFF.